This paragraph reports one TCR beta chain. What it recognizes is unknown. The sample belongs to a study of CD8 T cells in Susac syndrome. Findings and caveats of the study: The TCR sequencing and HLA analysis in the study involved a relatively small number of individuals, as the study acknowledged.

TCR beta sequencing was performed on blood CD8+ and CD4+ T cells. In the multiple sclerosis control group, patients were treatment-naive and had stable or active relapsing-remitting disease. Random hexamers served to reverse transcribe about 0.5 to 1 ug RNA. A multiplex approach, immunoSEQ multiplex PCR, amplified TCR beta CDR3 across 54 Vbeta and 13 Jbeta. Using its own MiXCR run on the immunoSEQ multiplex PCR reads, TCRdb lists one record per CDR3 protein. The sample holds approximately 300,000 distinct CDR3 sequences, around 91% seen once. CDR1 and CDR2 from the germline V gene are MDHEN and SYDVKM. With 4 bases removed from V and 8 bases from J, the gap between germline ends came to 23 bases. This CDR3 comprises 16 residues.

The clonotype comes from a human donor with multiple sclerosis. The sample taken for sequencing was CD8+ T cells from PBMCs. The rearrangement uses TRBV28 and TRBJ1-2, with a tentative D call TRBD1 (6 bases). The CDR3 nucleotides are TGTGCCAGCAGTTCCGGGGTGGGCAGGGGAGTTTGGGGCTACACCTTC. Encoded protein: CASSSGVGRGVWGYTF.